A single TCR beta chain is shown here with its context. Its target is not known. The sample originates from a study of cytomegalovirus exposure and HLA in healthy donors. Study-level background: From donors who were HLA-typed, an early data release held 81 million or so unique TCRs. Study-wide points: The likely origin of a cluster of highly shared sequence variants was a sequencing artifact. Associated with cytomegalovirus, according to the listing, were around 170 TCR beta chains. A link between a missense DCLRE1C variant and TCR beta V- and J-gene trimming emerged from a later analysis.

The CDR3 runs to 18 residues. V dropped 0 bases and J dropped 3 bases, with 18 bases sitting between them. Germline lookup yields CDR1 SGHRS and CDR2 YFSETQ. PCR involved 60 Vbeta and 13 Jbeta primers. Sequenced by immunoSEQ multiplex PCR; TCRdb stores in-frame clones only, minus some. The sample has 150,000 or so clones; roughly 80% are singletons. Sample: PBMCs. The clonotype was recovered from a man aged 30 to 39 in good health and CMV-seronegative. The rearrangement joins TRBV5-1 to TRBJ1-4, with a possible D match to TRBD1 (6 bases). CDR3 sequence (DNA): TGCGCCAGCAGCTTGGGAGGGACATTAGACCCGGCTAATGAAAAACTGTTTTTT. Translated: CASSLGGTLDPANEKLFF.